One and the same sample provided the 19 T cell receptor beta chains below, sequenced in a study of tumor-infiltrating lymphocytes in primary liver carcinoma (dated by TCRdb to about 2017). Total RNA and DNA were co-extracted from roughly 20-30 mg of bulk tissue with the AllPrep DNA/RNA mini kit, without cell sorting. TCRdb lists the instrument as Illumina HiSeq 2500. TCRbeta-specific cDNA was reverse-transcribed from 500 ng total RNA using a constant-region primer and ProtoScript II reverse transcriptase. The TCRbeta libraries were prepared through three rounds of nested multiplex PCR following a slightly modified ARM-PCR procedure. Each of the first two PCR rounds ran for roughly 11 cycles and used multiplex TRBV1-TRBV30 forward primers together with a Cbeta reverse primer. The public reads were reanalyzed by TCRdb: fastp trimming at Q25, MiXCR alignment, in-frame beta chains only. Rows are unified per CDR3 protein, each entry keeping the most common DNA and genes. The sample table contains 110,000 or so distinct CDR3 sequences; only one count was recorded for around 83% of them. The top ten hold approximately 21% of the sample.

Sequencing input: liver tumor tissue from sampling region 3. What this sample's cell subset or site label stands for: tumor region T3, left-lateral pole. The receptors were gathered from a man in his forties or fifties with primary liver carcinoma and hepatitis B virus infection.

The chain recombines TRBV29-1 with TRBJ2-5; weak D call: TRBD1 (6 bases). Germline V lookup: CDR1 SQVTM, CDR2 ANQGSEA. CDR3 length equals 15 residues. V was cut by 5 bases and J by 6 bases, with 22 bases left in between. CDR3 nucleotides: TGCAGCGTTCGGACAACAGGGAGTTGGGCAAAGACCCAGTACTTC. It encodes CSVRTTGSWAKTQYF.

On this clonotype itself: Mismatch with germline at one junction end may stem from a read error. V gene TRBV29-1 combines with J gene TRBJ2-7; tentatively, D is TRBD1 or TRBD2 (5 bases each). The germline V gene has CDR1 SQVTM and CDR2 ANQGSEA. The CDR3 is 14 amino acids. The CDR3 here is CSLERGAPTYEQYF. CDR3 in DNA: TGCAGCCTTGAGAGAGGGGCCCCTACTTACGAACAGTACTTC.

A remark on this clonotype: No conserved phenylalanine or tryptophan ends this CDR3, so it is likely a read error. CDR3 region: CASSSTWISPLHL. CDR3 DNA sequence: TGTGCCAGCAGTTCAACATGGATTTCACCCCTCCACCTT. The chain employs TRBV6-6 and TRBJ1-6, with unresolved D. Trimming took 4 bases from V and 9 from J, leaving 10 bases between them. CDR3 size: 13 residues. Germline CDR1 and CDR2: MNHNY and SVGAGI (reference sequence).

With regard to this clonotype: A much larger clone lies one base from this, so it may be a read error. The J gene is TRBJ2-5, the V gene TRBV5-1; TRBD2 might be the D (5 bases). In germline, CDR1 is SGHRS, CDR2 YFSETQ. The CDR3 is made up of 15 amino acids. V was trimmed by 0 bases and J by 4 bases, leaving 13 bases between them. CDR3 in amino acids: CASSLAGWEGETQYF. As DNA, the CDR3 is TGCGCCAGCAGCTTGGCGGGGTGGGAAGGAGAGACCCAGTACTTC.

On this clonotype: One junction end disagrees with the germline gene, perhaps due to a read error. The chain joins TRBV6-5 to TRBJ2-3, with TRBD2 matching 9 bases. The CDR3 covers 17 residues. The germline V gene encodes CDR1 MNHEY and CDR2 SVGAGI. The CDR3 loop reads CTSSSFPLSGGTDTHYF. The CDR3 nucleotides read TGTACCAGCAGTTCATTCCCCCTAAGCGGGGGGACAGATACTCACTATTTT.

This clonotype was observed a few times. This CDR3 is missing its conserved last phenylalanine or tryptophan, likely due to a read error. This sequence joins TRBV7-9 and TRBJ2-2, with TRBD1 matching 8 bases. Per the germline V gene, CDR1 is SEHNR and CDR2 is FQNEAQ (reference sequence). The CDR3 extends over 15 amino acids. V lost 9 bases to trimming and J lost 5 bases; unmatched junction nucleotides: 11. This CDR3 reads CASRPGQAGTGELFL. The CDR3 DNA reads as TGTGCCAGTAGACCGGGACAGGCGGGGACCGGGGAGCTGTTTCTT.

About this clonotype: A much more abundant neighbour one base away suggests this may be a read error. V usage is TRBV2 and J usage is TRBJ2-2; TRBD2 matches at 7 bases. V lost 3 bases and J lost 5; bases outside the gene matches: 3. The CDR3 length is 14 residues. Germline V CDR1 and CDR2: SNHLY, FYNNEI. The CDR3 reads CASSDGGKTGELFF. CDR3 in DNA: TGTGCCAGCAGTGACGGGGGGAAGACCGGGGAGCTGTTTTTT. Full variable domain (outside the CDR3, taken from reference TRBV2 and TRBJ2-2): EPEVTQTPSHQVTQMGQEVILRCVPISNHLYFYWYRQILGQKVEFLVSFYNNEISEKSEIFDDQFSVERPDGSNFTLKIRSTKLEDSAMYFCASSDGGKTGELFFGEGSRLTVL.

A word on this clonotype: Since no conserved phenylalanine or tryptophan closes the CDR3, a read error is the likely cause. The limits of the CDR3 on the DNA are not certain, so only TCRdb's listed CDR3 is given. The chain employs TRBV12-3 or TRBV12-4 and TRBJ2-1. Inclusive of both ends, the CDR3 amounts to 14 amino acids. This chain's CDR3 is CASSFEYTYNEHFI.

Concerning this clonotype: A much larger clonotype is one base distant, so this may be a read error. The rearrangement links TRBV11-2 to TRBJ2-5; 7 positions agree with TRBD2. The germline CDR1 and CDR2 sequences are SGHAT and FQNNGV. The CDR3 extends over 15 amino acids. Unmatched junction bases numbered 8, after V lost 2 bases and J lost 5 bases. CDR3 nucleotide sequence: TGTGCCAGCAGCTTACCCATGCAGGGAGGGGAGACCCAGTACTTC. Protein product: CASSLPMQGGETQYF.

Comments on this clonotype: The conserved phenylalanine or tryptophan is not found at the CDR3 terminus, so this likely reflects a read error. This sequence joins TRBV6-1 and TRBJ2-2, with D perhaps TRBD1 (6 bases). Per germline, CDR1 MNHNS and CDR2 SASEGT. This CDR3 is 13 amino acids long. Trimming left V 5 bases short and J 8 bases short, with 12 bases between. The DNA for the CDR3 is TGTGCCAGCAGTAAATACAGGGTTGGGGAGCTGTTTCTT. This codes for CASSKYRVGELFL.

This chain uses TRBV6-2 or TRBV6-3 with TRBJ2-7; TRBD2 might be the D (5 bases). Germline CDR1 MNHEY, CDR2 SVGEGT. The CDR3 runs 13 residues. V lost 4 bases and J lost 4, with 11 bases in between. CDR3 in amino acids: CASSLRLLYEQYF. The CDR3 nucleotides are TGTGCCAGCAGTTTGCGACTACTTTACGAGCAGTACTTC.

To note about this clonotype: Relative to the germline gene, one junction end is altered; a read error may explain this. V gene TRBV29-1 combines with J gene TRBJ1-1, with a possible D match to TRBD1 (5 bases). Per germline, CDR1 SQVTM and CDR2 ANQGSEA. This CDR3 contains 12 residues. This CDR3 reads CRVGRVDTEASF. CDR3 in DNA: TGCAGAGTTGGCAGGGTAGACACTGAAGCTTCCTTT.

In this sample, this clonotype turned up once. This CDR3 fails to terminate in the conserved phenylalanine or tryptophan, so it likely reflects a read error. Because the CDR3's place on the DNA is in doubt, the DNA is left out and the CDR3 is given as listed by TCRdb. CDR3 sequence: CASRLSKATTEAIL. This sequence joins TRBV28 and TRBJ1-1. The CDR3 sequence runs 14 residues, both termini included. CDR1 MDHEN and CDR2 SYDVKM come from the germline V gene.

This clonotype has just one count. V gene TRBV5-1 combines with J gene TRBJ2-3, with TRBD2 identical over 8 bases. The CDR3 contains 16 residues. Germline CDR1 and CDR2: SGHRS and YFSETQ. V lost 4 bases to trimming and J lost 2 bases; unmatched junction nucleotides: 9. The CDR3: CASSISSGSITDTQYF. CDR3 DNA: TGCGCCAGCAGCATTTCGAGCGGGAGTATCACAGATACGCAGTATTTT.

With regard to this clonotype: The junction departs from germline at one end; a sequencing error may be responsible. V usage is TRBV29-1 and J usage is TRBJ1-2, with no clear D. The CDR3 sequence is 11 residues long. The germline V gene encodes CDR1 SQVTM and CDR2 ANQGSEA. CDR3: CSVRSLYGYTF. The CDR3, as DNA: TGCAGCGTTAGGAGCCTCTATGGATACACGTTC. The full variable domain, rest sourced from reference TRBV29-1 and TRBJ1-2, is SAVISQKPSRDICQRGTSLTIQCQVDSQVTMMFWYRQQPGQSLTLIATANQGSEATYESGFVIDKFPISRPNLTFSTLTVSNMSPEDSSIYLCSVRSLYGYTFGSGTRLTVV.

The rearrangement uses TRBV6-5 and TRBJ2-5; 7 bases align to TRBD1. CDR3 length equals 14 residues. CDR1 MNHEY and CDR2 SVGAGI come from the germline V gene. The CDR3 nucleotides read TGTGTCAACAGCCAACAGGGGTGGGAAGAGACCCAGTACTTC. As protein: CVNSQQGWEETQYF.

On this clonotype itself: One end of the junction does not line up with germline, which may come from a read error. The chain is built from TRBV30 and TRBJ2-7; 9 bases map to TRBD1. Germline CDR1 reads GTSNPN; CDR2 reads SVGIG (reference sequence). The CDR3 totals 14 residues. CDR3 protein: CARSNTWTGDDQYF. CDR3 DNA: TGTGCCAGGAGTAATACCTGGACAGGGGACGATCAGTACTTC. Full variable domain (missing parts from reference TRBV30 and TRBJ2-7): SQTIHQWPATLVQPVGSPLSLECTVEGTSNPNLYWYRQAAGRGLQLLFYSVGIGQISSEVPQNLSASRPQDRQFILSSKKLLLSDSGFYLCARSNTWTGDDQYFGPGTRLTVT.

With regard to this clonotype: Compared with germline, one end of the junction differs, possibly owing to a read error. The chain joins TRBV5-6 to TRBJ1-5; perhaps TRBD1 as D (5 bases). Germline-derived CDR1 and CDR2 are SGHDT and YYEEEE. This CDR3 is 15 amino acids long. CDR3 coding DNA: TGTACCAGCAACTCTACTTGGGGGGACGATCTGCCCCAGCATTTT. Encoded protein: CTSNSTWGDDLPQHF.

A remark on this clonotype: A clone one base away is much larger, so this may be a read error. The chain links TRBV28 to TRBJ1-2; 7 nucleotides agree with TRBD1. CDR3 length: 14 amino acids. Germline V gene lookup returns CDR1 MDHEN and CDR2 SYDVKM. The CDR3, as DNA: TGTGTCAGCACCTCGGGACAGCTCATCTATGGCTACACCTTC. Its translation is CVSTSGQLIYGYTF.